This paragraph covers one T cell receptor beta chain sequence. The antigen this receptor binds is unknown. This may arise from a read error, as a much more abundant clone is one base away. No conserved phenylalanine or tryptophan ends this CDR3, so it is likely a read error. The library was built by means of PCR. The instrument was an Illumina HiSeq 4000. Preparation of bulk TCR libraries followed a previously described approach, with the TCR primers listed in Table S5. Total RNA was purified with the Qiagen AllPrep DNA/RNA kit. Reads from multiple sequencing runs of the same library were pooled before analysis. The authors' analysis ran thus. Reads were retained only if the reads had an exact TCR constant sequence, and the retained reads were trimmed to 150 nt and grouped according to their 12-nt molecular barcodes. Within each barcode group, reads were sub-clustered at a 15% Levenshtein threshold, and quality-weighted consensus sequences were built per RNA molecule. Non-functional sequences were excluded, and lower-count sequences lying one edit away from another sequence were also excluded. Barcode sub-clusters with fewer than 20% of the maximum read count were removed, based on fitting two negative binomial distributions. TCRdb reprocessing: public reads trimmed at Q25 with fastp, clones called with MiXCR, in-frame beta chains kept. All rows with the same CDR3 protein become a single entry with the most common DNA and genes. Clone size and V and J calls follow TCRdb, not the original study. Within this sample are 460,000 or so distinct CDR3 sequences, with roughly a fifth of them counted one time only. The ten largest clones capture about 0.78% of the sample.

Libraries of naive CD8 T cells were built from anywhere between about 20,000 and 1,000,000 sorted cells, with 10%, 30% or 50% of the purified RNA used. Naive CD8 T cells were FACS-sorted as CD8+CD4-CCR7+CD45RA+ on a BD FACSAria II into RLT Plus buffer. To test detection sensitivity, Jurkat RNA equivalent to more than 9 TCR copies was spiked into samples of about 17,000-1,100,000 naive CD8 T cells. Enrichment of CD8 T cells was done with RosetteSep CD8+ T Cell Enrichment Cocktail plus Ficoll-Paque, and ACK red cell lysis came afterward. From its first to its last residue, the CDR3 has 16 amino acids. Left in the record is the CDR3 DNA by itself, 48 bases read in frame from the first base. The V end loses 5 bases and the J end loses 4 bases, and a stretch of 21 bases separates them. The germline V gene yields MGHRA for CDR1 and YSYEKL for CDR2. These data originate in a study of molecular identifiers for immune sequencing clone quantification (dated by TCRdb to 2017 to 2018). For context, the study as a whole: In a replicate experiment, RNA from roughly 20,000 or 100,000 naive CD8 T cells was split into five aliquots, four of which were sequenced. CD8 T cells were used in a methods study to benchmark molecular-identifier clustering-based TCR repertoire sequencing (MIDCIRS) and TCR RNA copy counting.

Paper-wide results and their limitations: Without barcode sub-clustering, chimeric consensus sequences inflated TCR diversity; chimeras reached as high as 47%. In CMV-specific effector cells, clones with more than 20 RNA copies accounted for over 99% of molecules, whereas in naive cells such clones accounted for under 1%. Identical TCR molecules sharing a barcode could cause highly expanded clone sizes to be underestimated. Naive libraries contained spiked-in Jurkat TCR RNA (approximately 10 copies' worth), which is not part of the donor repertoire. Spiked-in Jurkat TCR RNA equivalent to a single cell was reported to be detectable even among over 800,000 naive CD8 T cells. Modeling estimated about three recovered TCR RNA copies per cell, compared with about 10 by digital PCR, which implies roughly 27% capture efficiency.

The TCR originated in a human donor in good health. Some libraries in this study had Jurkat cell RNA spiked in. The sequence joins TRBV4-1 to TRBJ2-7, with the D call perhaps TRBD1 or TRBD2, as 7 bases match in each case. The material sequenced was naive CD8+ T cells from blood, with Jurkat cell RNA spiked in. The cell subset or site label, read with the paper, signifies: FACS-sorted CD8+CD4-CCR7+CD45RA+ naive T cells. The CDR3 protein is CASSEGVRQGLYEQYC. DNA sequence: TGCGCCAGCAGCGAAGGGGTTCGACAGGGACTATACGAGCAGTACTGC.